Sequencing of this T cell receptor beta chain was carried out in a study of graft-versus-host responses after intestinal transplantation (dated by TCRdb to the early 2020s). Regarding the complete study: The transplants that recipients received were multivisceral, liver-intestinal, or isolated intestinal. All recipients received anti-thymocyte globulin induction followed by maintenance tacrolimus and steroids for about three years. Graft-versus-host and host-versus-graft alloreactive T cell clones were tracked in the graft, circulation and bone marrow after intestinal transplantation using bulk TCR-beta CDR3 sequencing. To identify alloreactive clones, pre-transplant mixed lymphocyte reaction products were sequenced and compared with unstimulated pre-transplant donor and recipient T cells. The cohort enrolled some 25 intestinal transplant recipients including one retransplant, and a few patients lacking pretransplant specimens were excluded. A peak of at least 4% donor T cells among recipient peripheral blood mononuclear cells was the definition used for donor T cell macrochimerism. Instead of going to the commercial service, samples from a few later patients were sequenced in-house on an Illumina MiSeq and processed with MiXCR. Study-wide findings and limitations: High GvH to HvG T cell clonal ratios were observed in the allografts of patients with donor T cell macrochimerism. Peak levels of circulating GvH clones were associated with declines in HvG clones early after transplant. Conclusions were limited by the relatively low number and heterogeneity of intestinal transplant patients. GvH clones were detected in recipient bone marrow, and some of these GvH clones were observed earlier in ileal mucosa or blood, consistent with an intestinal mucosal origin.

Blood samples were collected up to 4 times in the first month after transplant and then at least monthly when available. The library was obtained by the immunoSEQ multiplex PCR assay. For most patients, high-throughput TCR-beta CDR3 sequencing of genomic DNA was performed by Adaptive Biotechnologies. As for the authors' bioinformatics: TCR sequencing data were retrieved from Adaptive's ImmunoSEQ software for roughly 20 patients, whereas a few other patients were processed with MiXCR and VDJtools. Because the origin of CDR3 nucleotide sequences shared between donor and recipient could not be assigned, those sequences were removed. To be classed as alloreactive, a clone needed at least 2-fold expansion over unstimulated cells and a minimum CFSE-low frequency of 0.002% (template counts) or 0.001% (read counts). Mappable clones were those detected in sequenced pre-transplant spleen, lymph node, or MLR CFSE-low populations of the donor or recipient. The cumulative frequency of alloreactive clones was calculated as a percentage of all sequences, weighted by copy number. Held by TCRdb, this immuneACCESS table contains in-frame sequences only and omits some clones. Under half of the omission traces to an unresolved V gene where checked; the cause of the rest is unknown. D and trimming come from the DNA, and the V and J calls and clone size come from that table. The sample contains more than 10,000 clones, about four fifths of them found a single time. Roughly 9% of the sample lies in the top ten.

A word on this clone: Its specific antigen is unknown. The sample holds no much larger clone one base away, and base qualities are not on file.

This specimen consisted of PBMCs, obtained around 310 days after intestinal transplant. The receptor was isolated from a human patient who received an intestinal transplant, so some T cells may come from the graft donor.

The CDR3 region: CAWSRVGTDTQYF. In nucleotide form, the sequence is TGTGCCTGGAGCAGGGTTGGCACAGATACGCAGTATTTT. The rearranged chain carries TRBV30 and TRBJ2-3; TRBD1 is possibly the D segment (5 matching bases). The CDR3, cysteine through phenylalanine, is 13 amino acids long. The sequence is cut down to CDR3 DNA, 39 bases in frame from base 1. V was cut back by 3 bases and J by 1 base, leaving a gap of 8 bases between them. According to the germline V gene (reference sequence), CDR1 reads GTSNPN and CDR2 reads SVGIG.